The 2 T cell receptor beta chains presented below share a single source sample, sequenced in a study of Graves' ophthalmopathy and Graves' hyperthyroidism. The sequenced template was RNA, covering the TCR beta CDR3 region. First-round RT-PCR relied on HTBI primers, and a second-round multiplex PCR came next. Via MiXCR, TCRdb re-called the multiplex PCR reads, giving one row per CDR3 protein. The sample lists some 360,000 distinct CDR3 sequences; approximately 18% were seen once. The sample was peripheral blood. Source of these receptors: an adult woman with stable Graves' hyperthyroidism.

The table lists this clonotype with many counts. CDR3 region: CASSMLAGTYEQYF. The CDR3 nucleotides read TGTGCCAGCAGCATGCTAGCGGGTACCTACGAGCAGTACTTC. The rearrangement uses TRBV2 and TRBJ2-7, with 8 bases lining up with TRBD2. CDR3 length: 14 amino acids. CDR1 and CDR2 (germline): SNHLY, FYNNEI. V shed 6 bases, J shed 2 bases, and the junction held 6 bases outside the gene matches.

In its sample, this clonotype was seen once. The chain has TRBV10-3 and TRBJ1-3; unclear D gene. With 6 bases removed from V and 2 bases from J, the gap between germline ends came to 11 bases. CDR3 length equals 14 residues. Germline V lookup: CDR1 ENHRY, CDR2 SYGVKD. The CDR3 DNA follows: TGTGCCATCAGGATTGAAGCGCCTGGAAACACCATATATTTT. This encodes CAIRIEAPGNTIYF.